The 30 T cell receptor beta chains presented below share a single source sample, sequenced in a study of T cells after yellow fever vaccination (dated by TCRdb to the late 2010s). Libraries were prepared through 5' RACE. The sample was run on an Illumina NovaSeq 6000. Through fastp at Q25 and MiXCR, TCRdb rebuilt clones from the public reads, retaining in-frame beta chains. A single entry per CDR3 protein holds the most common genes and DNA from its merged rows. This sample holds 400,000 or so distinct CDR3 sequences; under 20% were observed only once. The top ten clones comprise 18% of the sample. The sample's treatment or condition label, decoded: live attenuated yellow fever vaccine strain. The sample consisted of PBMCs, taken before the yellow fever booster vaccination. The receptors here all came from a man younger than 35 who received the YFV17D yellow fever vaccine.

The chain has TRBV4-2 and TRBJ2-7, with 8 bases that match TRBD2. CDR3 length equals 16 residues. V gave up 4 bases and J gave up 0 bases; unmatched junction bases: 8. Per germline, CDR1 LGHNA and CDR2 YNFKEQ. In nucleotides, the CDR3 is TGTGCCAGCAGCCCAGAGAACAGCGGGGGCTCCTACGAGCAGTACTTC. Its protein is CASSPENSGGSYEQYF.

In its sample, this clonotype was seen many times. The rearrangement joins TRBV15 to TRBJ2-2; D possibly uses TRBD1 or TRBD2 (7 bases each). The CDR3 extends over 16 amino acids. CDR1 is LNHNV, CDR2 YYDKDF, per germline (reference sequence). Trimming took 3 bases from V and 6 from J, leaving 17 bases between them. In nucleotides, the CDR3 is TGTGCCACCAGCAGGGACACAGGGGAGGGGGCCGGGGAGCTGTTTTTT. Its protein product is CATSRDTGEGAGELFF. The full variable domain, completed using reference TRBV15 and TRBJ2-2, is DAMVIQNPRYQVTQFGKPVTLSCSQTLNHNVMYWYQQKSSQAPKLLFHYYDKDFNNEADTPDNFQSRRPNTSFCFLDIRSPGLGDTAMYLCATSRDTGEGAGELFFGEGSRLTVL.

The chain has TRBV29-1 and TRBJ1-1; 10 nucleotides agree with TRBD1. The junction had 4 bases not matched to a gene; V was cut back by 3 bases and J by 0 bases. The CDR3 has 15 residues. The germline CDR1 and CDR2 sequences are SQVTM and ANQGSEA. CDR3 sequence: CSVDRDRGLNTEAFF. DNA for the CDR3: TGCAGCGTTGATCGGGACAGGGGACTGAACACTGAAGCTTTCTTT.

The table lists this clonotype with a few counts. The chain combines TRBV20-1 with TRBJ2-7, with D possibly TRBD2 on 5 matching bases. Trimming removed 1 base at V and 5 bases at J, with 9 bases between. The CDR3 has 12 residues. Per germline, CDR1 DFQATT and CDR2 SNEGSKA (reference sequence). The CDR3: CSARVPGDEQYV. DNA of the CDR3: TGCAGTGCTAGAGTGCCCGGGGACGAGCAGTACGTC.

V usage is TRBV18 and J usage is TRBJ2-1, with 7 positions matching TRBD2. CDR3 length equals 16 residues. Germline trimming cut 6 bases from V and 7 bases from J; bases unmatched to any gene: 15. Germline CDR1 is KGHSH and CDR2 is LQKENI. The CDR3 protein is CASSPRGGGGRNEQFF. The CDR3 region has the DNA TGTGCCAGCTCTCCAAGAGGCGGCGGGGGAAGGAATGAGCAGTTCTTC.

CDR3 residues: CASRQGAGEQFF. The CDR3 DNA follows: TGTGCCAGTAGACAGGGTGCAGGAGAGCAGTTCTTC. This chain joins TRBV19 and TRBJ2-1; tentative D call: TRBD1 (6 bases). The V gene's germline CDR1 is LNHDA and CDR2 SQIVND (reference sequence). Trimming stripped 6 bases from V and 10 bases from J, with 13 bases between. This CDR3 has 12 amino acids.

This chain connects TRBV14 to TRBJ2-5, with D perhaps matching TRBD2 (6 bases). Germline CDR1 is SGHDN and CDR2 is FVKESK. V dropped 1 base and J dropped 4 bases, with 13 bases sitting between them. This CDR3 is 15 amino acids long. The CDR3 protein is CASSQVGSFRETQYF. In DNA, the CDR3 is TGTGCCAGCAGCCAAGTCGGGAGCTTTCGAGAGACCCAGTACTTC.

The rearrangement links TRBV18 to TRBJ1-1; D ambiguous. The V end lost 2 bases, the J end lost 0 bases, and 13 bases lay between the germline ends. This CDR3 comprises 16 residues. Germline V gives CDR1 KGHSH, CDR2 LQKENI. CDR3 bases: TGTGCCAGCTCACCAGGGGAGGGTTCGGTGAACACTGAAGCTTTCTTT. Translation gives CASSPGEGSVNTEAFF.

This clonotype has just a few counts. The rearrangement uses TRBV12-3 or TRBV12-4 and TRBJ2-3; D is unresolved. The V end lost 7 bases, the J end lost 1 base, and 15 bases lay between the germline ends. The CDR3 is 15 amino acids. CDR3 protein: CASTRANYGTDTQYF. The CDR3 DNA reads as TGTGCCAGCACTCGAGCCAATTATGGCACAGATACGCAGTATTTT.

The V and J genes are TRBV29-1 and TRBJ1-3; TRBD1 aligns across 7 bases. V shed 7 bases and J 2 bases; nucleotides not matched to a gene: 11. This CDR3 has 15 amino acids. Germline V gene data show CDR1 as SQVTM and CDR2 as ANQGSEA. CDR3 in DNA: TGCAGCGACACCGGACAGGCTGTCCCTGGAAACACCATATATTTT. Translated, it gives CSDTGQAVPGNTIYF.

There are many counts of this clonotype. The V gene is TRBV7-9, the J gene TRBJ2-5, with unresolved D. The length of the CDR3 is 13 residues. Germline V gene data show CDR1 as SEHNR and CDR2 as FQNEAQ (reference sequence). The V end lost 4 bases, the J end lost 4 bases, and 10 bases lay between the germline ends. CDR3 coding DNA: TGTGCCAGCAGCTCCCGGGCCTTAGAGACCCAGTACTTC. It yields the protein CASSSRALETQYF.

This chain joins TRBV30 and TRBJ1-1; D gene ambiguous. The CDR3 runs 13 residues. The germline gives CDR1 GTSNPN, CDR2 SVGIG (reference sequence). V lost 6 bases and J lost 4, with 15 bases in between. In DNA, the CDR3 is TGTGCCTGTGCAAGGGCATTGGGCACTGAAGCTTTCTTT. It is translated as CACARALGTEAFF.

This chain connects TRBV19 to TRBJ1-1, with a possible D match to TRBD1 (5 bases). Germline V gene sequence: CDR1 LNHDA, CDR2 SQIVND (reference sequence). The CDR3 extends over 15 amino acids. The V gene lost 1 base and the J gene lost 3 bases, with 12 bases spanning the gap. Here the CDR3 DNA reads TGTGCCAGTAGTATAGGGCAGGGAGGGCACACTGAAGCTTTCTTT. This translates into CASSIGQGGHTEAFF.

The V and J genes are TRBV9 and TRBJ2-3, with 7 positions matching TRBD2. From germline, CDR1 is SGDLS and CDR2 YYNGEE. This CDR3 spans 14 amino acids. With V trimmed by 6 bases and J by 0 bases, 4 bases remained unmatched. CDR3 bases: TGTGCCAGCAATTCAGCGGGAAGCACAGATACGCAGTATTTT. It yields the protein CASNSAGSTDTQYF. The variable domain in full, with the rest retrieved from reference TRBV9 and TRBJ2-3, is DSGVTQTPKHLITATGQRVTLRCSPRSGDLSVYWYQQSLDQGLQFLIQYYNGEERAKGNILERFSAQQFPDLHSELNLSSLELGDSALYFCASNSAGSTDTQYFGPGTRLTVL.

This clonotype has only a few counts. The chain is built from TRBV11-1 and TRBJ2-1; 12 bases are shared with TRBD2. Germline assignment: CDR1 SGHAT and CDR2 FQDESV (reference sequence). CDR3 length: 16 amino acids. V trimming: 5 bases; J trimming: 6 bases; junction bases outside the gene matches: 8. CDR3 loop: CASSVSLAGGPNEQFF. CDR3 nucleotides: TGTGCCAGCAGCGTATCTCTAGCGGGGGGGCCCAATGAGCAGTTCTTC.

J is TRBJ2-1 and V is TRBV4-3; 10 bases agree with TRBD2. The germline V gene has CDR1 LGHNA and CDR2 YSLEER. Trimming at V came to 3 bases and at J to 5 bases, leaving 7 bases not matched to a gene. This CDR3 spans 16 amino acids. The CDR3 DNA follows: TGCGCCAGCAGCCAGAATAGCGGGGGGTTAGACAATGAGCAGTTCTTC. Translating it yields CASSQNSGGLDNEQFF.

The chain carries TRBV7-9 and TRBJ1-1; maybe TRBD1 (5 bases). The ends were cut back, 7 bases at V and 0 bases at J, with 12 bases in the middle. CDR1 is SEHNR, CDR2 FQNEAQ, per germline (reference sequence). This CDR3 is built from 14 residues. CDR3 protein: CASISGQMNTEAFF. The CDR3 DNA sequence: TGTGCCAGCATCTCGGGGCAGATGAACACTGAAGCTTTCTTT.

The V call is TRBV24-1, the J call TRBJ2-5; 13 positions agree with TRBD2. The trim removed 9 bases at V and 5 bases at J, leaving 2 bases unmatched. CDR3 length: 13 residues. Germline V gives CDR1 KGHDR, CDR2 SFDVKD. The CDR3 here is CATGLAGEETQYF. DNA for the CDR3: TGTGCCACCGGACTAGCGGGGGAGGAGACCCAGTACTTC.

The chain has TRBV2 and TRBJ1-1; possible D gene TRBD1, 6 bases. CDR1 and CDR2 from the germline V gene are SNHLY and FYNNEI. Trimming took 4 bases from V and 6 from J, leaving 15 bases between them. The CDR3 runs to 14 residues. CDR3 nucleotides: TGTGCCAGCAGTGCCCGAGCTAACAGGGCTGAAGCTTTCTTT. Its protein product is CASSARANRAEAFF. The full variable domain, its missing parts supplied by reference TRBV2 and TRBJ1-1, is EPEVTQTPSHQVTQMGQEVILRCVPISNHLYFYWYRQILGQKVEFLVSFYNNEISEKSEIFDDQFSVERPDGSNFTLKIRSTKLEDSAMYFCASSARANRAEAFFGQGTRLTVV.

The chain is built from TRBV6-5 and TRBJ1-4; D remains unclear. In germline, CDR1 is MNHEY, CDR2 SVGAGI. CDR3 size: 13 residues. V dropped 4 bases and J dropped 7 bases, with 10 bases sitting between them. CDR3 loop: CASSSLWGEKLFF. CDR3 coding DNA: TGTGCCAGCAGTTCCCTTTGGGGTGAAAAACTGTTTTTT.

This clonotype showed up many times. In DNA form, the CDR3 reads TGCGCCAGCAGCTTTGGCGCAGGGCAAGGAAATGGCTACACCTTC. Its protein product is CASSFGAGQGNGYTF. The V gene is TRBV5-1, the J gene TRBJ1-2; D might be TRBD1 (5 bases). The V end was cut by 2 bases, the J end by 6 bases, with 17 bases between. The CDR3 sequence is 15 residues long. Germline V gene sequence: CDR1 SGHRS, CDR2 YFSETQ.

This clonotype counts as medium-sized. CDR3 in amino acids: CASSGRHNEQFF. CDR3 nucleotide sequence: TGTGCCAGCAGTGGACGGCACAATGAGCAGTTCTTC. The V gene is TRBV7-2, the J gene TRBJ2-1; D is unresolved. The V gene's germline CDR1 is SGHTA and CDR2 FQGNSA. The CDR3 length is 12 residues. Between the trimmed V and J ends, which lost 6 bases and 5 bases, there was a span of 8 bases. Based on the CDR3 plus reference TRBV7-2 and TRBJ2-1, the full variable domain is GAGVSQSPSNKVTEKGKDVELRCDPISGHTALYWYRQSLGQGLEFLIYFQGNSAPDKSGLPSDRFSAERTGGSVSTLTIQRTQQEDSAVYLCASSGRHNEQFFGPGTRLTVL.

This clonotype has ten or more counts. V usage is TRBV6-1 and J usage is TRBJ1-5, with 8 bases aligning to TRBD1. The J segment lost 5 bases and the V segment lost 6 bases, leaving 12 bases of the junction unmatched. Germline CDR1 MNHNS, CDR2 SASEGT. The CDR3 sequence is 16 residues long. The CDR3 loop reads CASRNGQGLVYQPQHF. CDR3 DNA sequence: TGTGCCAGCAGAAACGGACAGGGACTAGTTTATCAGCCCCAGCATTTT.

The sample holds a few counts of this clonotype. The J gene is TRBJ2-2, the V gene TRBV6-1; D tentatively reads TRBD1 or TRBD2 (5 bases each). This CDR3 is built from 16 residues. Germline V CDR1 and CDR2: MNHNS, SASEGT. V lost 0 bases to trimming and J lost 4 bases, with 12 bases between them. Written as DNA, the CDR3 is TGTGCCAGCAGTGAAGCCTTGAGGGGACGCACCGGGGAGCTGTTTTTT. Protein product: CASSEALRGRTGELFF.

The rearrangement uses TRBV7-2 and TRBJ2-3; D perhaps matches TRBD2 (7 bases). Germline CDR1 reads SGHTA; CDR2 reads FQGNSA. The CDR3 consists of 15 residues. Deletions cut 6 bases from V and 3 bases from J, with 16 bases between. DNA for the CDR3: TGTGCCAGCAGGTTTGTGGGGGGGCCGACAGATACGCAGTATTTT. Translated: CASRFVGGPTDTQYF.

The table lists this clonotype with a few counts. The V and J genes are TRBV6-6 and TRBJ1-2, with D unresolved. Trimming cost V 3 bases and J 1 base, with 9 bases left between them. The CDR3 consists of 14 residues. The germline CDR1 and CDR2 sequences are MNHNY and SVGAGI (reference sequence). Here the CDR3 DNA reads TGTGCCAGCAGTTATAACAGCCTTAACTATGGCTACACCTTC. The encoded protein is CASSYNSLNYGYTF.

CDR3 sequence reads: CATVPGTGGYNEQFF. DNA of the CDR3: TGTGCCACGGTGCCCGGGACAGGGGGTTACAATGAGCAGTTCTTC. The chain carries TRBV10-3 and TRBJ2-1; 11 bases align to TRBD1. This CDR3 is built from 15 residues. Germline V lookup: CDR1 ENHRY, CDR2 SYGVKD. V dropped 10 bases and J dropped 4; count of bases not matched to a gene: 9.

This chain links TRBV29-1 with TRBJ1-5; 7 positions agree with TRBD1. The germline V gene encodes CDR1 SQVTM and CDR2 ANQGSEA. The CDR3 totals 13 residues. V lost 7 bases, J lost 5 bases, and 8 bases stayed unmatched. The CDR3 loop is CSAARDRDQPQHF. In nucleotides, the CDR3 is TGCAGCGCTGCCCGGGACAGAGATCAGCCCCAGCATTTT.

The chain uses TRBV27 and TRBJ2-3, with D unresolved. The CDR3 spans 14 residues. V dropped 5 bases and J dropped 0 bases, with 9 bases sitting between them. CDR1 and CDR2 from the germline V gene are MNHEY and SMNVEV (reference sequence). In nucleotides, the CDR3 is TGTGCCAGCAGTAGGCTGAGTAGCACAGATACGCAGTATTTT. This translates into CASSRLSSTDTQYF.

This chain uses TRBV5-1 with TRBJ2-1; D perhaps matches TRBD2 (6 bases). The CDR3 runs 12 residues. Germline assignment: CDR1 SGHRS and CDR2 YFSETQ. V dropped 3 bases and J dropped 10 bases, with 11 bases sitting between them. Here the CDR3 DNA reads TGCGCCAGCAGCTGGACGGGGGTGGAGCAGTTCTTC. Its translation: CASSWTGVEQFF.